The rows below give T cell receptor beta chains drawn from one sample of a study of preoperative IRX-2 immunotherapy in early breast cancer. TCRdb keeps only in-frame clones here, not all; method: immunoSEQ multiplex PCR. In the table there are about 3,100 clones, approximately 62% of which are singletons. The specimen was tumor tissue, collected before IRX-2 immunotherapy. Every receptor here comes from a human donor with breast cancer. CDR3s include the opening cysteine and the closing phenylalanine or tryptophan. The D gene is left open where the match is weak. Not all rows give a size; the values are once, few, many and, for expanded clones, a class.

clone_size j_call d_call v_call cdr3_nt cdr3_aa
few TRBJ1-1 - TRBV6-8 TGTGCCAGCAGTTATTTCTGGAACACTGAAGCTTTCTTT CASSYFWNTEAFF
- TRBJ2-1 - TRBV12-1 TGTGCCAGCAGCTTTCGAGGGAGGCTTCGGTACAATGAGCAGTTCTTC CASSFRGRLRYNEQFF
- TRBJ2-5 TRBD2 TRBV6-8 TGTGCCAGCAGTTACGTGGCAGGCGGGGGAGAGACCCAGTACTTC CASSYVAGGGETQYF
- TRBJ1-5 TRBD1 TRBV11-3 TGTGCCAGCAGCTTAGTAGGGGGCCAGGAGCCCCAGCATTTT CASSLVGGQEPQHF
- TRBJ1-2 - TRBV29-1 TGCAGCGTTTGGCGGGGGTCTAACTATGGCTACACCTTC CSVWRGSNYGYTF
once TRBJ2-7 - TRBV19 TGTGCCAGTAGTCCCCTCGACCTCCACGAGCAGTACTTC CASSPLDLHEQYF
large TRBJ2-3 TRBD2 TRBV11-3 TGTGCCAGCAGCTTGTCATTGGGACTAGCGGGGGCCAGCACAGATACGCAGTATTTT CASSLSLGLAGASTDTQYF
- TRBJ2-5 - TRBV6-8 TGTGCCAGCAGTTACCTGGGTCCGGGGGAGACCCAGTACTTC CASSYLGPGETQYF
- TRBJ2-5 TRBD2 TRBV18 TGTGCCAGCTCCCGTGCTCCCACTAGCGGGGGGCTCCAAGAGACCCAGTACTTC CASSRAPTSGGLQETQYF
- TRBJ2-5 - TRBV11-3 TGTGCCAGCAGCTTCCTCGGTGGTTCATTGGAGACCCAGTACTTC CASSFLGGSLETQYF
large TRBJ1-1 - TRBV11-3 TGTGCCAGCTCCCCCCTAGGGGAGAGGGGCACTGAAGCTTTCTTT CASSPLGERGTEAFF
once TRBJ1-2 - TRBV14 TGTGCCAGCAGCCAAACTTTGCGTCCCTATGGCTACACCTTC CASSQTLRPYGYTF
- TRBJ2-5 TRBD1 TRBV19 TGTGCCAGTGGGGACAGGGGGCAAGAGACCCAGTACTTC CASGDRGQETQYF
few TRBJ1-5 - TRBV18 TGTGCCAGCTCACAAGTCAGGGCCAATCAGCCCCAGCATTTT CASSQVRANQPQHF
- TRBJ1-2 TRBD1 TRBV6-8 TGTGCCAGCAGTGAGGGACAGGGTTACTATGGCTACACCTTC CASSEGQGYYGYTF
few TRBJ1-3 - TRBV14 TGTGCCAGCAGCCAAAACACCGGAAACACCATATATTTT CASSQNTGNTIYF
- TRBJ1-2 - TRBV6-8 TGTGCCAGCAGTTACGGGACAATATATGGCTACACCTTC CASSYGTIYGYTF
- TRBJ1-1 - TRBV28 TGTGCCAGCAGTTTCTACAGGGACCCTGAAGCTTTCTTT CASSFYRDPEAFF
- TRBJ2-3 TRBD2 TRBV6-8 TGTGCCAGCAGTGCTAGTAGCGGGATTCACACAGATACGCAGTATTTT CASSASSGIHTDTQYF
- TRBJ1-4 TRBD1 TRBV7-6 TGTGCCAGCAGCGCCGACAGGGGGTATAGAACTAATGAAAAACTGTTTTTT CASSADRGYRTNEKLFF
- TRBJ1-3 TRBD1 TRBV28 TGTGCCAGCAGTTCGACAGGGGGCGTCAGTGGAAACACCATATATTTT CASSSTGGVSGNTIYF
few TRBJ2-4 - TRBV6-8 TGTGCCACCCGATTGGGGAATGGCATTCAGTACTTC CATRLGNGIQYF
few TRBJ2-2 - TRBV18 TGTGCCAGCTCACCACCGGGCAGTTACACCGGGGAGCTGTTTTTT CASSPPGSYTGELFF
- TRBJ2-7 - TRBV28 TGTGCCAGCAGCCTTGGAACCCCCTACGAGCAGTACTTC CASSLGTPYEQYF
- TRBJ2-6 - TRBV11-3 TGTGCCAGCAGCTTACGGGGTACCTCTGGGGCCAACGTCCTGACTTTC CASSLRGTSGANVLTF
- TRBJ1-1 - TRBV5-1 TGCGCCAGCAGCTTCATTGGGTCGGGGGGTGAAGCTTTCTTT CASSFIGSGGEAFF
once TRBJ1-1 - TRBV30 TGTGCCTGGAGTCTCACCGGGATGGCTCTCTGGGGAGCTTTCTTT CAWSLTGMALWGAFF
once TRBJ1-2 - TRBV30 TGTGCCTGGAGAGAGACAGGACTCATCTATGGCTACACCTTC CAWRETGLIYGYTF
- TRBJ1-1 TRBD1 TRBV29-1 TGCAGCGTCTATGGGGGGACAGGGATGAACACTGAAGCTTTCTTT CSVYGGTGMNTEAFF
- TRBJ2-3 - TRBV28 TGTGCCAGCAGTTCCCCCCGGGCCGGGACAGATACGCAGTATTTT CASSSPRAGTDTQYF
once TRBJ1-2 TRBD1 TRBV19 TGTGCCAGTAGTTCCCGACAGGGGGACTATGGCTACACCTTC CASSSRQGDYGYTF
once TRBJ1-4 - TRBV28 TGTGCCAGCAGTAATTATAATGAAAAACTGTTTTTT CASSNYNEKLFF
- TRBJ2-3 - TRBV23-1 TGCGCCAGCAGCGAGGGGGGTGGAGATACGCAGTATTTT CASSEGGGDTQYF
few TRBJ2-2 TRBD2 TRBV4-1 TGCGCCAGCAGCCAGGGGACTAGCGGGCTTTCCGGGGAGCTGTTTTTT CASSQGTSGLSGELFF
- TRBJ1-2 - TRBV6-8 TGTGCCAGCAGTTATGGAGGACACAACTATGGCTACACCTTC CASSYGGHNYGYTF
few TRBJ2-3 TRBD2 TRBV11-3 TGTGCCAGCAGCTTGCTAGCGGGAGTGGTAGATACGCAGTATTTT CASSLLAGVVDTQYF
few TRBJ2-7 TRBD1 TRBV18 TGTGCCAGCTCTCGGGGGGACAGGGGATCCTACGAGCAGTACTTC CASSRGDRGSYEQYF
- TRBJ1-2 - TRBV11-3 TGTGCCAGCAGCTTAGAATACCAATCCTCCGGCTACACCTTC CASSLEYQSSGYTF
once TRBJ1-5 TRBD1 TRBV19 TGTGCCAGCAAGTCGACAGGGAGCAATCAGCCCCAGCATTTT CASKSTGSNQPQHF
few TRBJ1-1 - TRBV18 TGTGCCAGCTCACCAGGTATCGGGGTCACTGAAGCTTTCTTT CASSPGIGVTEAFF
few TRBJ2-1 TRBD2 TRBV6-8 TGTGCCATCACCTTTAGCGGGAGGATTAAATGCTCCTACAATGAGCAGTTCTTC CAITFSGRIKCSYNEQFF
few TRBJ1-5 - TRBV6-8 TGTGCCAGCAGCTTTGATAGCAATCAGCCCCAGCATTTT CASSFDSNQPQHF
- TRBJ1-1 - TRBV11-3 TGTGCCAGCAGCCCGGACGGGGAGATGAACACTGAAGCTTTCTTT CASSPDGEMNTEAFF
- TRBJ1-5 TRBD1 TRBV5-1 TGCGCCAGCAGCTTGGGACAGGGAGGCAATCAGCCCCAGCATTTT CASSLGQGGNQPQHF
- TRBJ1-6 - TRBV6-8 TGTGCCAGCAGCCCTACTAATAATTCACCCCTCCACTTT CASSPTNNSPLHF
- TRBJ1-1 - TRBV7-2 TGTGCCAGCAGCTTCCGCCGAGGCACTGAAGCTTTCTTT CASSFRRGTEAFF
few TRBJ1-5 - TRBV6-8 TGTGCCAGCACCCGAGGGACCGCCCAGCCCCAGCATTTT CASTRGTAQPQHF
- TRBJ2-5 - TRBV19 TGTGCCAGTAGTATGGCCGGGGGCAGAGGCTGGGAGACCCAGTACTTC CASSMAGGRGWETQYF
- TRBJ2-2 - TRBV12-5 TGTGCTAGTGGTTTGGGGCAGGGCTCCACCGGGGAGCTGTTTTTT CASGLGQGSTGELFF
- TRBJ2-7 TRBD2 TRBV30 TGTGCCTGGAGTCAAAGCGGGGGGACTAGGGAGCAGTACTTC CAWSQSGGTREQYF
few TRBJ2-1 - TRBV12-2 - CACNPVAGGSYNEQFF
few TRBJ2-1 - TRBV19 TGTGCCAGTAGTTTAGGACTTGAGCAGTTCTTC CASSLGLEQFF
- TRBJ2-5 - TRBV19 TGTGCCACTACCTGGAAGGGTCTCCTCCAAGAGACCCAGTACTTC CATTWKGLLQETQYF
- TRBJ2-3 - TRBV7-6 TGTGCCAGCAGCTTGGATTCGCGGGGAGATACGCAGTATTTT CASSLDSRGDTQYF
- TRBJ2-3 TRBD2 TRBV4-1 TGCGCCAGCAGCCAAGAAGGCGGGAGCTGGGGAGATACGCAGTATTTT CASSQEGGSWGDTQYF
- TRBJ1-5 - TRBV19 TGTGCCAGTAGTTTCAGGGGAGGAGGACAGCCCCAGCATTTT CASSFRGGGQPQHF